This T cell receptor beta chain was retrieved from a study of blood T cell repertoires in COVID-19. Study in general: The United States, Italy and Spain supplied acute and convalescent COVID-19 samples. Sample material is recorded as cDNA or gDNA derived from T cells, B-cell-depleted T cells, or PBMCs.

As originally analysed: Estimation of nucleated cell counts was performed using reference gene primer amplification. Data came from immunoSEQ multiplex PCR; TCRdb stores just in-frame clones and leaves some out. Clone size and the V and J calls come from that table; the DNA yielded D and trimming. This sample yields roughly 240,000 clones, of which roughly four fifths are seen a single time; around 4.7% belongs to the top ten. Per germline, CDR1 SEHNR and CDR2 FQNEAQ (reference sequence). The CDR3 totals 15 residues. V shed 2 bases, J shed 1 base, and the junction held 3 bases outside the gene matches.

The rearrangement joins TRBV7-9 to TRBJ1-1; 8 nucleotides agree with TRBD1. The sequencing input was peripheral blood. This receptor was identified in a woman in her seventies with acute or convalescent COVID-19. Written as DNA, the CDR3 is TGTGCCAGCAGCTTACCAGGGGGCTGGAACACTGAAGCTTTCTTT. Protein: CASSLPGGWNTEAFF.